The 30 T cell receptor beta chains below were found in one sample sequenced in a study of T cells expressing NK-cell markers. After re-calling the 5' RACE reads, TCRdb lists one entry per CDR3 protein, DNA absent. The record lists around 180,000 distinct CDR3 sequences, of which the ten most abundant hold 20%. The specimen sequenced was blood T cells: a sorted CD56 or NKG2C T cell subset, CD4+ or CD8+ T cells, or bulk PBMC T cells (not recorded which). Source of these receptors: a man aged 18-75 years in good health.

J is TRBJ2-7 and V is TRBV5-6; without DNA, the TCRdb call of TRBD1 cannot be checked. The germline gives CDR1 SGHDT, CDR2 YYEEEE. The CDR3 is 14 residues long. The CDR3 loop is CASSLDRGRVEQYF.

The rearrangement links TRBV24-1 to TRBJ1-2; TCRdb's D call, TRBD1, is unchecked because there is no DNA. There are 19 residues in the CDR3. In germline, CDR1 is KGHDR, CDR2 SFDVKD. This chain's CDR3 is CATSDLKQGASLLPYGYTF.

This chain connects TRBV28 to TRBJ2-2; the TCRdb D gene call, TRBD1, has no DNA to confirm it. Per the germline V gene, CDR1 is MDHEN and CDR2 is SYDVKM. CDR3 length: 16 residues. Here the CDR3 reads CASSFRTGETGELFFF.

This chain links TRBV20-1 with TRBJ1-2. Germline-derived CDR1 and CDR2 are DFQATT and SNEGSKA (reference sequence). CDR3 length: 12 amino acids. CDR3 sequence: CSGRRIDYGYTF.

The V call is TRBV2, the J call TRBJ2-1; the D call of TRBD2 rests on TCRdb alone, since no DNA is present to check it. Per germline, CDR1 SNHLY and CDR2 FYNNEI. The CDR3 is 17 amino acids. CDR3 sequence reads: CASSEGRRGLSYNEQFF.

The chain couples TRBV6-1 to TRBJ2-7; TCRdb's assignment of TRBD1 cannot be checked, as there is no DNA. CDR1 is MNHNS and CDR2 is SASEGT in the germline V gene. CDR3 length: 15 amino acids. Here the CDR3 reads CASANIWTGVYEQYF.

The chain recombines TRBV28 with TRBJ1-1; TCRdb picks TRBD1, but there is no DNA to check that call. Germline CDR1 and CDR2: MDHEN and SYDVKM. The CDR3 totals 16 residues. This CDR3 reads CASSLVGGSRNTEAFF.

The genes are TRBV27 and TRBJ2-6; TCRdb proposes TRBD1, but this gene call is untestable without DNA. The CDR3 length is 14 residues. Germline assignment: CDR1 MNHEY and CDR2 SMNVEV (reference sequence). CDR3 sequence: CASCEGPGANVLTF.

The chain combines TRBV7-9 with TRBJ2-3; TCRdb's assignment of TRBD1 cannot be checked, as there is no DNA. This CDR3 has 14 residues. Germline V gene sequence: CDR1 SEHNR, CDR2 FQNEAQ (reference sequence). The CDR3 loop reads CASSTGDATDTQYF.

This rearrangement joins TRBV6-4 to TRBJ2-1; TCRdb names TRBD1, which stays unverified in the absence of DNA. CDR1 is MRHNA, CDR2 SNTAGT, per germline. The CDR3 is made up of 14 amino acids. CDR3 amino acids: CASSDGNEQGKQFF.

The rearrangement joins TRBV19 to TRBJ2-1; TCRdb's assignment of TRBD1 cannot be checked, as there is no DNA. Germline values: CDR1 LNHDA, CDR2 SQIVND (reference sequence). CDR3 length: 18 residues. Here the CDR3 reads CASSMPGQYSTTYNEQFF.

The CDR3 is CSAERGDRGMDEQFF. The chain couples TRBV20-1 to TRBJ2-1; TCRdb calls TRBD1, which cannot be checked without DNA. Germline CDR1 reads DFQATT; CDR2 reads SNEGSKA (reference sequence). The CDR3 has 15 amino acids.

This chain's CDR3 is CASSFYRDRNTGELFF. This chain joins TRBV7-9 and TRBJ2-2; the TCRdb call, TRBD1, lacks DNA for checking. The CDR3 runs to 16 residues. Per germline, CDR1 SEHNR and CDR2 FQNEAQ (reference sequence).

The chain combines TRBV20-1 with TRBJ1-3. The CDR3 loop spans 14 amino acids. Germline V lookup: CDR1 DFQATT, CDR2 SNEGSKA (reference sequence). CDR3: CSARDLASGNTIYF.

The chain has TRBV5-5 and TRBJ2-2; the D call from TCRdb, TRBD1, cannot be confirmed without DNA. Germline CDR1 is SGHKS and CDR2 is YYEKEE (reference sequence). The CDR3 sequence is 15 residues long. The CDR3 spells CASSWTGPNTGELFF.

The chain has TRBV5-8 and TRBJ1-1. CDR3 size: 14 residues. CDR1 and CDR2 (germline): SGHTS, YDEGEE. The CDR3 spells CASNLDSTETEAFF.

The chain uses TRBV6-5 and TRBJ2-1. The CDR3 loop spans 16 amino acids. Germline V gene lookup returns CDR1 MNHEY and CDR2 SVGAGI. This chain's CDR3 is CASTTSGRRPYNEQFF.

The rearrangement links TRBV11-2 to TRBJ1-1; TCRdb proposes TRBD1, but this gene call is untestable without DNA. Germline V gene data show CDR1 as SGHAT and CDR2 as FQNNGV. CDR3 length: 16 residues. CDR3 loop: CASSPLEVTMNTEAFF. The whole variable domain, remainder taken from reference TRBV11-2 and TRBJ1-1, is EAGVAQSPRYKIIEKRQSVAFWCNPISGHATLYWYQQILGQGPKLLIQFQNNGVVDDSQLPKDRFSAERLKGVDSTLKIQPAKLEDSAVYLCASSPLEVTMNTEAFFGQGTRLTVV.

The chain uses TRBV19 and TRBJ2-7; TCRdb's assignment of TRBD1 cannot be checked, as there is no DNA. The CDR3 length is 15 residues. The V gene's germline CDR1 is LNHDA and CDR2 SQIVND (reference sequence). The CDR3 reads CASSARDSLSYEQYF.

The chain is built from TRBV20-1 and TRBJ1-5; TCRdb names TRBD1, which stays unverified in the absence of DNA. Germline assignment: CDR1 DFQATT and CDR2 SNEGSKA (reference sequence). CDR3 length: 15 amino acids. CDR3 sequence reads: CSAPLAGQDNQPQHF.

The chain has TRBV5-8 and TRBJ1-6; TCRdb's D call, TRBD1, is unchecked because there is no DNA. Germline-derived CDR1 and CDR2 are SGHTS and YDEGEE. The CDR3 sequence is 15 residues long. CDR3 amino acids: CATFPSGTGVPPLHF.

The chain's CDR3 is CASSLGDREVDGYTF. This chain uses TRBV7-9 with TRBJ1-2; the D gene TCRdb calls, TRBD1, cannot be checked with no DNA. Germline loops: CDR1 SEHNR, CDR2 FQNEAQ (reference sequence). The CDR3 has 15 amino acids. Complete variable domain (other parts from reference TRBV7-9 and TRBJ1-2): DTGVSQNPRHKITKRGQNVTFRCDPISEHNRLYWYRQTLGQGPEFLTYFQNEAQLEKSRLLSDRFSAERPKGSFSTLEIQRTEQGDSAMYLCASSLGDREVDGYTFGSGTRLTVV.

This chain links TRBV29-1 with TRBJ2-2; with no DNA, the TCRdb D assignment of TRBD1 cannot be verified. The CDR3 covers 14 residues. CDR1 is SQVTM, CDR2 ANQGSEA, per germline. CDR3 sequence: CSVDLTGNTGELFF.

V usage is TRBV20-1 and J usage is TRBJ2-1. In germline, CDR1 is DFQATT, CDR2 SNEGSKA (reference sequence). This CDR3 comprises 13 residues. CDR3 protein: CSARDLKGFEQFF.

The V call is TRBV7-9, the J call TRBJ2-7; TCRdb returns TRBD1, unconfirmable since there is no DNA. The germline V gene encodes CDR1 SEHNR and CDR2 FQNEAQ (reference sequence). CDR3 length equals 16 residues. CDR3 in amino acids: CASSLVVGQSTYEQYF.

This chain joins TRBV2 and TRBJ1-2; TCRdb lists TRBD1, though no DNA is available to test this call. This CDR3 is built from 13 residues. CDR1 and CDR2 from the germline V gene are SNHLY and FYNNEI. This CDR3 reads CASTDSRNYGYTF.

The rearrangement uses TRBV3-1 and TRBJ2-5; the D call from TCRdb, TRBD2, cannot be confirmed without DNA. CDR3 length: 17 residues. Germline V lookup: CDR1 LGHDT, CDR2 YNNKEL (reference sequence). The CDR3 loop reads CASSQEGEGLSGETQYF.

This chain joins TRBV5-1 and TRBJ2-1; TCRdb's D call, TRBD1, is unchecked because there is no DNA. CDR1 is SGHRS and CDR2 is YFSETQ in the germline V gene. The CDR3 has 14 amino acids. CDR3 residues: CASRRTGERNEQFF.

The CDR3: CASGFNRELTNTGELFF. The V and J genes are TRBV28 and TRBJ2-2; the D call of TRBD1 rests on TCRdb alone, since no DNA is present to check it. CDR1 MDHEN and CDR2 SYDVKM come from the germline V gene. This CDR3 has 17 amino acids.

The V call is TRBV11-3, the J call TRBJ2-1; TCRdb picks TRBD2, but there is no DNA to check that call. CDR3 size: 16 residues. Germline loops: CDR1 SGHNT, CDR2 YENEEA. This chain's CDR3 is CASSLAAGGPYNEQFF.